This T cell receptor (beta chain) was sequenced in a study of blood T cell repertoires in COVID-19. The overall study: The samples span acute and convalescent COVID-19 from the United States, Italy and Spain. PBMCs, B-cell-depleted T cells, or T cells were the source of the cDNA or gDNA that made up the material.

Trimming cost V 0 bases and J 6 bases, with 14 bases left between them. The germline CDR1 and CDR2 sequences are SGHVS and FNYEAQ. The CDR3 is made up of 15 amino acids. As handled by the study authors: The assay estimated nucleated cells by amplifying reference gene primers. Generated by immunoSEQ multiplex PCR, the TCRdb table keeps only in-frame clones and is missing some. V and J calls and clone size are as listed in that table; D and trimming were resolved from the DNA. The sample records 140,000 to 150,000 clones, about 90% being singletons. This clone was seen more than once but under ten times.

The sample was peripheral blood. The genes are TRBV7-6 and TRBJ1-2; a weak D match, TRBD1 (6 bases). The receptor comes from a woman aged 45-65 years with acute or convalescent COVID-19. The CDR3 sequence is CASSLAFGGRNGYTF. CDR3 in DNA: TGTGCCAGCAGCTTAGCTTTCGGGGGGCGTAATGGCTACACCTTC.